This entry lists 7 T cell receptor beta chains sequenced from one sample in a study of cytomegalovirus exposure and HLA in healthy donors. In the PCR, 60 Vbeta and 13 Jbeta primers were used. The repertoire was sequenced with immunoSEQ multiplex PCR; TCRdb's copy has only in-frame clones and lacks some. The sample lists 130,000 or so clones, roughly 66% seen once, with under 7.5% in the top ten. The sequencing sample was made of PBMCs. The receptors stem from a woman aged 55-69 years in good health and CMV-seronegative.

This chain's CDR3 is CASSPWLAGYSYEQYF. As DNA, the CDR3 is TGTGCCAGCAGCCCCTGGCTAGCGGGCTACTCCTACGAGCAGTACTTC. V gene TRBV11-2 combines with J gene TRBJ2-7, with TRBD2 identical over 8 bases. The V gene end was trimmed by 5 bases and the J gene end by 0 bases; junction bases not matched to a gene: 9. This CDR3 spans 16 amino acids. Germline V gives CDR1 SGHAT, CDR2 FQNNGV.

In its sample, this clone was seen once. The rearrangement links TRBV5-1 to TRBJ2-1; D call uncertain. V was cut by 0 bases and J by 7 bases, with 5 bases left in between. Germline V gene data show CDR1 as SGHRS and CDR2 as YFSETQ. The CDR3 has 12 amino acids. In nucleotides, the CDR3 is TGCGCCAGCAGCTTGGATCGTAATGAGCAGTTCTTC. This sequence encodes CASSLDRNEQFF.

The chain carries TRBV5-1 and TRBJ2-1, with TRBD1 matching over 7 bases. The germline V gene encodes CDR1 SGHRS and CDR2 YFSETQ. The V and J ends lost 3 bases and 1 base, in that order; junction bases with no gene match: 4. The CDR3 consists of 15 residues. The CDR3 here is CASSYGQESYNEQFF. The CDR3 coding sequence is TGCGCCAGCAGCTACGGACAGGAGTCCTACAATGAGCAGTTCTTC.

The V gene is TRBV7-9, the J gene TRBJ2-1; TRBD2 is a possible D gene (6 bases). V was trimmed by 3 bases and J by 6 bases, leaving 21 bases between them. The CDR3 sequence is 17 residues long. Germline CDR1 reads SEHNR; CDR2 reads FQNEAQ (reference sequence). The CDR3 nucleotides are TGTGCCAGCAGCTTTCCCACGGGAGTACGGAGGCGCAATGAGCAGTTCTTC. This codes for CASSFPTGVRRRNEQFF. The complete variable domain, with remaining parts taken from reference TRBV7-9 and TRBJ2-1, reads DTGVSQNPRHKITKRGQNVTFRCDPISEHNRLYWYRQTLGQGPEFLTYFQNEAQLEKSRLLSDRFSAERPKGSFSTLEIQRTEQGDSAMYLCASSFPTGVRRRNEQFFGPGTRLTVL.

This rearrangement joins TRBV5-1 to TRBJ2-6, with TRBD2 as a possible D gene (6 bases). The CDR3 runs 18 residues. Trimming left V 2 bases short and J 0 bases short, with 15 bases between. Germline loops: CDR1 SGHRS, CDR2 YFSETQ. The CDR3 sequence: CASSFAGRAASGANVLTF. The CDR3 nucleotides are TGCGCCAGCAGCTTTGCGGGGCGTGCCGCCTCTGGGGCCAACGTCCTGACTTTC.

The gene calls are TRBV12-5 and TRBJ2-2; D is ambiguous. Trimming removed 7 bases at V and 8 bases at J, with 14 bases between. From germline, CDR1 is LGHNT and CDR2 FRNRAP. This CDR3 contains 13 residues. In DNA form, the CDR3 reads TGTGCTAGTGCCCACCTCGTTCAGGGGGAGCTGTTTTTT. This translates into CASAHLVQGELFF.

The chain combines TRBV5-1 with TRBJ2-3; D gene uncertain. Trimming took 0 bases from V and 0 from J, leaving 8 bases between them. The germline gives CDR1 SGHRS, CDR2 YFSETQ. This CDR3 comprises 15 residues. The CDR3 nucleotides are TGCGCCAGCAGCTTGGCCGCGACTAGCACAGATACGCAGTATTTT. It is translated as CASSLAATSTDTQYF.